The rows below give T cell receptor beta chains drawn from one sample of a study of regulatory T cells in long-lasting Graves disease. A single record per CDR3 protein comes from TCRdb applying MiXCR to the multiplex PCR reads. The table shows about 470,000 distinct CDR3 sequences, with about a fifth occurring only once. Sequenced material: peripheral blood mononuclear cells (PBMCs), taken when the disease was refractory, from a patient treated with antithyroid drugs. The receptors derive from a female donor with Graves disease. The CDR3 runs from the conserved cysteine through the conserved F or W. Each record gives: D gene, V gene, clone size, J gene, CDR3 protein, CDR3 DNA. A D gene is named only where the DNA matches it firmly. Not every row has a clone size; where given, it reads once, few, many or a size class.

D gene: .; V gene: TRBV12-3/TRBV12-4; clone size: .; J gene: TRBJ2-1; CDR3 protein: CASSLALRTNEQFF; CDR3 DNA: TGTGCCAGCAGTTTAGCGCTCAGAACCAATGAGCAGTTCTTC
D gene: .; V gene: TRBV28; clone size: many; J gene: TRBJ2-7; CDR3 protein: CASGQLRSYEQYF; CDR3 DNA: TGTGCCAGCGGGCAGCTTCGCTCCTACGAGCAGTACTTC
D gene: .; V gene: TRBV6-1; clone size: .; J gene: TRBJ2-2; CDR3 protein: CAGGVRNTGELFF; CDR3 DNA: TGTGCCGGGGGCGTAAGGAACACCGGGGAGCTGTTTTTT
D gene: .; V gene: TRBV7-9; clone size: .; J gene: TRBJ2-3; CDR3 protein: CASSLEITDTQYF; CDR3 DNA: TGTGCCAGCAGCTTAGAGATAACCGATACGCAGTATTTT
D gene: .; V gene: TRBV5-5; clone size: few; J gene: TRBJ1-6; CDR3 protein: CASSPSPHNSPLHF; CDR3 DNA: TGTGCCAGCAGCCCTAGCCCACATAATTCACCCCTCCACTTT
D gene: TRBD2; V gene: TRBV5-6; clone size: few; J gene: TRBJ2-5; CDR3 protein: CASSLDGTSSPPETQYF; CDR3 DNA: TGTGCCAGCAGCTTGGATGGGACTAGCTCTCCCCCGGAGACCCAGTACTTC
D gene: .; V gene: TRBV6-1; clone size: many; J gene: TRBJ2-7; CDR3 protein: CASGQTYEQYF; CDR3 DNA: TGTGCCAGCGGACAAACCTACGAGCAGTACTTC
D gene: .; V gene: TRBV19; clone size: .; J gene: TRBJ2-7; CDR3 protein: CASSIFSGREQYF; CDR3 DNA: TGTGCCAGTAGTATTTTCAGCGGTCGCGAGCAGTACTTC
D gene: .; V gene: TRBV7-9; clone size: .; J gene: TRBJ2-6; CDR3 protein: CASSLIQGVSSGANVLTF; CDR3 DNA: TGTGCCAGCAGCTTAATACAGGGAGTTAGCTCTGGGGCCAACGTCCTGACTTTC
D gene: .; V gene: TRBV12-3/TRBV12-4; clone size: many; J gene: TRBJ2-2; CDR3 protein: CASSLLQDTGELFF; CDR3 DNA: TGTGCCAGCAGCCTCTTACAAGACACCGGGGAGCTGTTTTTT